A selection of T cell receptor beta chains follows, all from one sample in a study of early stage breast cancer tumors. Generated by immunoSEQ multiplex PCR, the TCRdb table keeps only in-frame clones and is missing some. The table includes more than 60,000 clones, roughly 84% detected once. Sequencing was carried out using blood. These receptors were taken from a person aged 55 to 75 with breast cancer. Each CDR3 is given with its conserved first and last residue. D genes are given only for firm matches. Clone size appears in some rows only: once, few, many, or a class for an expanded clone.

NA,NA,TRBJ1-3,16,TRBV29-1,TGCAGCGTTGAAGATAATCGAATGGTCTCTGGAAACACCATATATTTT,CSVEDNRMVSGNTIYF
NA,NA,TRBJ2-2,13,TRBV5-1,TGCGCCAGCAGCTTGGGAGACACCGGGGAGCTGTTTTTT,CASSLGDTGELFF
TRBD2,NA,TRBJ2-3,15,TRBV6-5,TGTGCCAGCAGAAGCCGGGGGGTAAGCACAGATACGCAGTATTTT,CASRSRGVSTDTQYF
NA,NA,TRBJ2-6,19,TRBV13,TGTGCCAGCAGCCCAAGTCCTTTACAGTCTCTCTCTGGGGCCAACGTCCTGACTTTC,CASSPSPLQSLSGANVLTF
NA,NA,TRBJ1-1,16,TRBV6-1,TGTGCCAGCAGTGAAGCGCGGCACCAGCTGAACACTGAAGCTTTCTTT,CASSEARHQLNTEAFF
NA,NA,TRBJ2-7,13,TRBV6-6,TGTGCCAGCAGTTACTCGATCGTTGCAGGCCCTGACTTC,CASSYSIVAGPDF
TRBD1,NA,TRBJ2-7,15,TRBV5-5,TGTGCCAGCAGCCGAAAGGACAGGGGAGCCTACGAGCAGTACTTC,CASSRKDRGAYEQYF
NA,NA,TRBJ2-3,15,TRBV5-1,TGCGCCAGCAGCTTGGTCCAGGGGAGCACAGATACGCAGTATTTT,CASSLVQGSTDTQYF
NA,NA,TRBJ2-3,17,TRBV9,TGTGCCAGCAGCGTCTCCGGACGGTCGGGAAGCACAGATACGCAGTATTTT,CASSVSGRSGSTDTQYF
NA,NA,TRBJ2-3,11,TRBV2,TGTGCCAGCAGTGCGCGTGATACGCAGTATTTT,CASSARDTQYF
NA,few,TRBJ1-1,12,TRBV4-3,TGCGCCAGCAGCCAAGATGGGGAAAAAGCTTTCTTT,CASSQDGEKAFF
NA,NA,TRBJ1-1,14,TRBV18,TGTGCCAGCTCACCTCGGGACCGGCAAATTGAAGCTTTCTTT,CASSPRDRQIEAFF
NA,NA,TRBJ2-1,14,TRBV2,TGTGCCAGCAAGGCCTTAGGGGCAGTGAATGAGCAGTTCTTC,CASKALGAVNEQFF
NA,NA,TRBJ1-2,14,TRBV6-5,TGTGCCAGCAGTTACTCGGGAGGGCAACGGGGCTACACCTTC,CASSYSGGQRGYTF
NA,few,TRBJ2-6,18,TRBV5-1,TGCGCCAGCAGCTTGGGGGGGGACGCTTACTCTGGGGCCAACGTCCTGACTTTC,CASSLGGDAYSGANVLTF
NA,NA,TRBJ1-1,12,TRBV6-6,TGTGCCAGCAGCTCGGACCGCGTTGAAGCTTTCTTT,CASSSDRVEAFF
NA,few,TRBJ1-1,14,TRBV7-9,TGTGCCAGCAGCTTAATCACAGCGAACACTGAAGCTTTCTTT,CASSLITANTEAFF
NA,NA,TRBJ2-2,14,TRBV28,TGTGCCAGCAGTTTGACTTTCCCTGTCGGGGAGCTGTTTTTT,CASSLTFPVGELFF
NA,NA,TRBJ2-7,14,TRBV11-2,TGTGCCAGCAGCTTAGCAGGGTCTCTCGACGAGCAGTACTTC,CASSLAGSLDEQYF
NA,once,TRBJ2-5,14,TRBV18,TGTGCCAGCTCAAAGAGAGGGCGGGAAGAGACCCAGTACTTC,CASSKRGREETQYF
TRBD1,NA,TRBJ2-1,17,TRBV30,TGTGCCTGGAGTGGGACAGGGTCGGGGCTTGGGGGCAATGAGCAGTTCTTC,CAWSGTGSGLGGNEQFF
TRBD1,NA,TRBJ2-2,13,TRBV14,TGTGCCAGCCAGGGACAGTACACCGGGGAGCTGTTTTTT,CASQGQYTGELFF
TRBD2,few,TRBJ2-7,15,TRBV27,TGTGCCAGCAGTTTGTTCCTCGGGGGGACCTACGAGCAGTACTTC,CASSLFLGGTYEQYF
NA,NA,TRBJ2-7,14,TRBV5-4,TGTGCCAGCAGCAGTTCCGGGAGAACCTACGAGCAGTACTTC,CASSSSGRTYEQYF
NA,NA,TRBJ2-7,14,TRBV29-1,TGCAGCGTTCTCGTCCAGGGAAGGCTCTACGAGCAGTACTTC,CSVLVQGRLYEQYF
NA,NA,TRBJ2-7,13,TRBV6-1,TGTGCCAGCAGTGTCGGGGGCTCCTACGAGCAGTACTTC,CASSVGGSYEQYF
NA,NA,TRBJ2-2,15,TRBV30,TGTGCCTGGAGTTCAAGCGGATCTGCGGCCGGGGAGCTGTTTTTT,CAWSSSGSAAGELFF
NA,NA,TRBJ2-7,12,TRBV6-5,TGTGCCACCCTAGGGAATCTTGGCGAGCAGTACTTC,CATLGNLGEQYF